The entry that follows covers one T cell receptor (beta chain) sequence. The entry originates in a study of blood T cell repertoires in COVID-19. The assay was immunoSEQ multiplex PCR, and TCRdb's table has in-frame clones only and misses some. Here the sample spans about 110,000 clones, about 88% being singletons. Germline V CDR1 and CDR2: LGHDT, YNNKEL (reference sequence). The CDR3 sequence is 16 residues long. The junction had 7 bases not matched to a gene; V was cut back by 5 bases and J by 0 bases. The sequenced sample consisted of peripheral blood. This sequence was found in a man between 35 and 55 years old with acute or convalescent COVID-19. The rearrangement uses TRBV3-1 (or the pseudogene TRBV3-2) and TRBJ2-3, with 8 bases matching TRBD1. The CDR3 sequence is CASSNRGARSTDTQYF. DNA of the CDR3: TGTGCCAGCAGCAACAGGGGGGCCCGTAGCACAGATACGCAGTATTTT.